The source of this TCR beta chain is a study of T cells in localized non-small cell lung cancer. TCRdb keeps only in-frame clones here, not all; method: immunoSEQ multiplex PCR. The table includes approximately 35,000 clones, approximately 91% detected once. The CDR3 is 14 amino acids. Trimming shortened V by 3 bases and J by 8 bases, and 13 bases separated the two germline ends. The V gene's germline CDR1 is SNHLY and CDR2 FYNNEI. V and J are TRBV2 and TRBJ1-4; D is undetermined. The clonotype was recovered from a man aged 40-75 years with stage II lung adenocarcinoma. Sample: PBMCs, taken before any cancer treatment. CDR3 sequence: CASSEWRGEEKLFF. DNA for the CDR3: TGTGCCAGCAGTGAGTGGAGAGGTGAAGAAAAACTGTTTTTT.